What follows are 11 T cell receptor beta chains derived from one specimen sequenced in a study of identical twins. One entry per CDR3 protein results from TCRdb running MiXCR on the 5' RACE reads. This sample has 1,800,000 or so distinct CDR3 sequences, with 25% to 35% found just once. The material sequenced was cord blood. Source of these receptors: a newborn girl in good health.

A few counts support this clonotype. The CDR3 reads CSARGATYNSPLHF. In DNA, the CDR3 is TGCAGTGCTAGAGGAGCAACCTATAATTCACCCCTCCACTTT. V and J are TRBV20-1 and TRBJ1-6; D is uncertain. Germline V CDR1 and CDR2: DFQATT, SNEGSKA (reference sequence). V was clipped by 1 base and J by 2 bases, with 6 bases between them. The CDR3 contains 14 residues.

In its sample, this clonotype was seen a few times. V and J are TRBV6-1 and TRBJ1-1; D perhaps matches TRBD1 (6 bases). CDR3 length: 14 residues. Germline CDR1 is MNHNS and CDR2 is SASEGT. Deletions cut 6 bases from V and 4 bases from J, with 15 bases between. The CDR3 bases are TGTGCCAGCAGCGTCACAGGGCCCCCCACTGAAGCTTTCTTT. Residues: CASSVTGPPTEAFF.

This clonotype was seen at least ten times. The rearrangement uses TRBV10-3 and TRBJ1-2; D ambiguous. The germline CDR1 and CDR2 sequences are ENHRY and SYGVKD. The ends were cut back, 0 bases at V and 4 bases at J, with 6 bases in the middle. The CDR3 runs to 13 residues. Here the CDR3 DNA reads TGTGCCATCAGTGAGTCCCCGAGCTATGGCTACACCTTC. It codes for CAISESPSYGYTF.

This clonotype occurred once. The chain joins TRBV27 to TRBJ2-1, with 14 bases identical to TRBD2. The end of the DNA aligns better with TRBJ2-7, so the J call may be wrong. The CDR3 is 16 residues long. Per germline, CDR1 MNHEY and CDR2 SMNVEV (reference sequence). This CDR3 is CASSLQGLAGVWEQYF. CDR3 nucleotide sequence: TGTGCCAGCAGTTTACAGGGACTAGCGGGAGTCTGGGAGCAGTACTTC.

This clonotype has just a few counts. This chain joins TRBV27 and TRBJ2-5; no reliable D call. Trimming pared 0 bases from V and 7 bases from J, leaving 9 bases between. This CDR3 comprises 13 residues. Germline-derived CDR1 and CDR2 are MNHEY and SMNVEV (reference sequence). The CDR3 DNA reads TGTGCCAGCAGTTTATCCCCCGAGGTGACCCAGTACTTC. It yields the protein CASSLSPEVTQYF.

Here the CDR3 DNA reads TGCAGTGCTACGTTCCTAGCGGGGTGGTATGAGCAGTACTTC. Translation gives CSATFLAGWYEQYF. The chain employs TRBV20-1 and TRBJ2-5; TRBD2 matches 9 bases. V dropped 4 bases and J dropped 11; count of bases not matched to a gene: 14. The CDR3 extends over 14 amino acids. Germline lookup yields CDR1 DFQATT and CDR2 SNEGSKA (reference sequence).

This clonotype was seen only a few times. The rearrangement links TRBV28 to TRBJ2-5; D is perhaps TRBD2 (7 bases). Germline V CDR1 and CDR2: MDHEN, SYDVKM. The CDR3 totals 14 residues. Trimming took off 1 base at V and 4 bases at J, with 10 bases between the two ends. The CDR3 sequence: CASSLFGGRETQYF. The DNA of the CDR3 is TGTGCCAGCAGTTTATTCGGGGGGCGAGAGACCCAGTACTTC.

This chain uses TRBV6-1 with TRBJ1-4; 10 nucleotides agree with TRBD1. This CDR3 region has 16 residues. V lost 2 bases, J lost 8 bases, and 8 bases stayed unmatched. Germline assignment: CDR1 MNHNS and CDR2 SASEGT. CDR3 in DNA: TGTGCCAGCAGTGAATGGGAAGACAGGGGGCGAGAAAAACTGTTTTTT. As protein: CASSEWEDRGREKLFF.

Only a few counts were recorded for this clonotype. The V and J genes are TRBV10-2 and TRBJ2-4; perhaps TRBD2 as D (6 bases). CDR1 WSHSY and CDR2 SAAADI come from the germline V gene. V was cut by 0 bases and J by 2 bases, with 11 bases left in between. This CDR3 region has 16 residues. The CDR3 DNA reads TGCGCCAGCAGTGAGTCTGCGGGGAGGTCCAAAAACATTCAGTACTTC. It specifies CASSESAGRSKNIQYF.

The chain recombines TRBV20-1 with TRBJ1-1; the match to TRBD1 covers 12 bases. In germline, CDR1 is DFQATT, CDR2 SNEGSKA (reference sequence). The junction had 18 bases not matched to a gene; V was cut back by 6 bases and J by 10 bases. This CDR3 is built from 16 residues. CDR3 DNA: TGCAGTGCGTATCCAACTTCCGGGACAGGGGGCAAGGGAGCTTTCTTT. Protein product: CSAYPTSGTGGKGAFF.

This clonotype showed up just once. The junction departs from germline at one end; a sequencing error may be responsible. The chain carries TRBV12-3 or TRBV12-4 and TRBJ2-3; maybe TRBD2 (5 bases). The CDR3 has 14 amino acids. This CDR3 reads CASTIARGADAQYF. CDR3 bases: TGTGCCAGCACCATCGCTCGGGGAGCAGATGCGCAGTATTTT.